This T cell receptor (beta chain) is drawn from a study of blood T cell repertoires in COVID-19. The wider study: Samples came from the United States, Italy and Spain, spanning acute and convalescent COVID-19. Nucleic acid was either cDNA or gDNA, and it came from T cells, B-cell-depleted T cells, or PBMCs.

Trimming stripped 10 bases from V and 7 bases from J, with 17 bases between. The CDR3 length is 13 residues. Germline V gene data show CDR1 as MNHEY and CDR2 as SVGAGI. How the authors handled the data: Using reference gene primer amplification, nucleated cell counts were estimated. Profiling relied on immunoSEQ multiplex PCR, and the TCRdb table lists in-frame clones only, not all of them. The V and J calls and clone size were taken over from that table, and D and trimming were inferred from the DNA. This table holds 150,000 or so clones, about four fifths found once. This chain joins TRBV6-5 and TRBJ2-1, with D possibly matching TRBD2 (5 bases). The receptor comes from a woman aged 55-75 years with acute or convalescent COVID-19. Sequenced material: peripheral blood. CDR3 region: CATPGSFLNEQFF. The CDR3 coding sequence is TGTGCCACTCCGGGGTCTTTTCTAAATGAGCAGTTCTTC.